This T cell receptor beta chain is from a study of cytomegalovirus exposure and HLA in healthy donors. In germline, CDR1 is MNHNY, CDR2 SVGAGI (reference sequence). The V gene lost 5 bases and the J gene lost 2 bases, with 14 bases spanning the gap. CDR3 length: 15 amino acids. Separate from the roughly 700-subject first cohort was the approximately 120-subject validation cohort, to which the donors belonged. Assay used: immunoSEQ multiplex PCR; TCRdb lists only in-frame clones, some missing. The data hold tens of thousands of clones, with roughly nine tenths observed a single time. Material: PBMCs. The rearrangement joins TRBV6-6 to TRBJ2-3, with D perhaps matching TRBD1 (5 bases). The receptor's source is a woman aged 18-35 years in good health and CMV-seronegative. The CDR3 DNA follows: TGTGCCAGCAGTCCCAGGCAGGGCCTCACAGATACGCAGTATTTT. Protein: CASSPRQGLTDTQYF.